The rows below give T cell receptor beta chains drawn from one sample of a study of shared clonotypes between healthy human individuals. The protocol was immunoSEQ multiplex PCR, while the TCRdb copy is restricted to in-frame clones and leaves out a portion. The profile shows 2 million or so clones, about 94% of them singletons. The specimen sequenced was naive CD8+ T cells sorted from blood. The receptors derive from a man aged 18 to 30 in good health. Each CDR3 is given with its conserved first and last residue. D genes are given only for firm matches. The listing skips clone size in some rows; elsewhere it reads once, few, many or a size class.

J gene	clone size	V gene	D gene	CDR3 DNA	CDR3 protein
TRBJ2-7	NA	TRBV7-9	TRBD1	TGTGCCAGCAGCTCCTCCGGGACAGATTACGAGCAGTACTTC	CASSSSGTDYEQYF
TRBJ2-1	NA	TRBV9	NA	TGTGCCAGCAGCGTTACGCAGACGGACCTAGATGAGCAGTTCTTC	CASSVTQTDLDEQFF
TRBJ2-1	NA	TRBV5-4	NA	TGTGCCAGCAGCCATCCGCCGGGGTACGAGTACAATGAGCAGTTCTTC	CASSHPPGYEYNEQFF
TRBJ2-3	NA	TRBV27	TRBD2	TGTGCCAGCAGTTTACGGCGGGGGACGAGCACAGATACGCAGTATTTT	CASSLRRGTSTDTQYF
TRBJ2-2	NA	TRBV5-4	TRBD2	TGTGCCAGCAGCTTAGCGGGGGGGCCGATCGGCACCGGGGAGCTGTTTTTT	CASSLAGGPIGTGELFF
TRBJ1-2	NA	TRBV6-1	NA	TGTGCCAGCCCGGCGGGGGAGGACTATGGCTACACCTTC	CASPAGEDYGYTF
TRBJ2-3	NA	TRBV6-1	NA	TGTGCCAGCAGTGAAGATGGGGTCCCAGATACGCAGTATTTT	CASSEDGVPDTQYF
TRBJ1-5	NA	TRBV30	NA	TGTGCCTGGAGTGTAGGGGATCAGCCCCAGCATTTT	CAWSVGDQPQHF
TRBJ2-5	NA	TRBV6-6	NA	TGTGCCAGCAGTTACGTGTACAGGGAAGAGACCCAGTACTTC	CASSYVYREETQYF
TRBJ2-7	NA	TRBV28	NA	TGTGCCAGCAGTTTGTACAGGGCCTACGAGCAGTACTTC	CASSLYRAYEQYF
TRBJ1-2	once	TRBV14	NA	TGTGCCAGCAGCCAAGCCGTTCAGTCCACTCCTAACTATGGCTACACCTTC	CASSQAVQSTPNYGYTF
TRBJ1-2	NA	TRBV4-1	NA	TGCGCCAGCAGCCAAGAGGGTGGCTACACCTTC	CASSQEGGYTF
TRBJ2-7	NA	TRBV11-2	NA	TGTGCCAGCAGCTTAGACGTTTTGTGGACTGAAGAGCAGTACTTC	CASSLDVLWTEEQYF
TRBJ2-5	NA	TRBV6-5	NA	TGTGCCAGCAGAAGACTGTACCCACAACAAGAGACCCAGTACTTC	CASRRLYPQQETQYF
TRBJ2-7	NA	TRBV14	TRBD1	TGTGCCAGCAGCCTTAGACAGGGGGCGATCCCTCTGGTCGAGCAGTACTTC	CASSLRQGAIPLVEQYF
TRBJ1-1	once	TRBV6-5	NA	TGTGCCAGCAGTTACAACCAAGGGAACACTGAAGCTTTCTTT	CASSYNQGNTEAFF
TRBJ1-1	once	TRBV29-1	NA	TGCAGCGTTGTAGGAGGCTCCGGGCGGACTGAAGCTTTCTTT	CSVVGGSGRTEAFF
TRBJ2-1	NA	TRBV6-1	NA	TGTGCCAGCAGACTTACAGTCTTGGTCTACAATGAGCAGTTCTTC	CASRLTVLVYNEQFF
TRBJ1-3	once	TRBV6-5	NA	TGTGCCAGCAGTTCTCCAGGGAGAGGAAACACCATATATTTT	CASSSPGRGNTIYF
TRBJ1-1	NA	TRBV30	NA	TGTGCCTGGAGTCTCACCCGGGAAGGGGGCACTGAAGCTTTCTTT	CAWSLTREGGTEAFF
TRBJ1-5	NA	TRBV19	NA	TGTGCCAGTAGTACACAGGGATATAGCAATCAGCCCCAGCATTTT	CASSTQGYSNQPQHF
TRBJ2-4	NA	TRBV4-1	TRBD1	TGCGCCAGCAGCATATCCGGGACAGGGCAGGGCAAAAACATTCAGTACTTC	CASSISGTGQGKNIQYF
TRBJ2-1	NA	TRBV9	NA	TGTGCCAGCAGCCCCCCAGGGGCCCAGTGGAATGAGCAGTTCTTC	CASSPPGAQWNEQFF
TRBJ2-7	NA	TRBV6-1	TRBD1	TGTGCCAGCAGTGAATACGGACAGGGGTCCGCCGAGCAGTACTTC	CASSEYGQGSAEQYF
TRBJ1-4	NA	TRBV7-6	TRBD1	TGTGCCAGCAGCCTGAACCCGGGACAGGGCTATGAAAAACTGTTTTTT	CASSLNPGQGYEKLFF
TRBJ2-4	NA	TRBV9	TRBD1	TGTGCCAGCAGCGTAGGACAGGGGGCAGCCAAAAACATTCAGTACTTC	CASSVGQGAAKNIQYF
TRBJ2-2	NA	TRBV29-1	NA	TGCAGCGGTGGGGGCAGTGGGACCGGGGAGCTGTTTTTT	CSGGGSGTGELFF
TRBJ2-7	NA	TRBV5-6	NA	TGTGCCAGCAGCGGGGGAAACTCGGCCACGACCTACGAGCAGTACTTC	CASSGGNSATTYEQYF
TRBJ2-7	NA	TRBV5-6	TRBD2	TGTGCCAGCAGCTTGTTGGGGACTAGCTACGAGCAGTACTTC	CASSLLGTSYEQYF
TRBJ1-1	NA	TRBV4-1	TRBD1	TGCGCCAGCAGCCCCGACAGGGTGGGGTTGGACACTGAAGCTTTCTTT	CASSPDRVGLDTEAFF
TRBJ2-4	NA	TRBV2	TRBD1	TGTGCCAGCAGCGCCGGGACAGGGGGCTGGGGCATTCAGTACTTC	CASSAGTGGWGIQYF
TRBJ1-2	NA	TRBV6-1	NA	TGTGCCAGCAGTGATCCCTCCCGGACGGTTAACTATGGCTACACCTTC	CASSDPSRTVNYGYTF
TRBJ2-2	NA	TRBV7-8	NA	TGTGCCAGCAGCTTAGGTTCCACCGGGGAGCTGTTTTTT	CASSLGSTGELFF
TRBJ1-2	NA	TRBV30	NA	TGTGCCTGGAGTGAGGGGGGCCGCGGCTACACCTTC	CAWSEGGRGYTF
TRBJ2-5	NA	TRBV7-6	NA	TGTGCCAGCAGCTTAAGTCTGGAGGGAGATGACGAGACCCAGTACTTC	CASSLSLEGDDETQYF
TRBJ1-1	once	TRBV30	NA	TGTGCCTGGAGTACCCCCGGGACATTGAACACTGAAGCTTTCTTT	CAWSTPGTLNTEAFF
TRBJ2-1	NA	TRBV7-9	NA	TGTGCCAGCAGCTTAATAACCCGGGATGAGCAGTTCTTC	CASSLITRDEQFF
TRBJ1-6	NA	TRBV27	NA	TGTGCCAGCAGTTTACCTCCCAGTTGGAATAATTCACCCCTCCACTTT	CASSLPPSWNNSPLHF
TRBJ1-1	NA	TRBV21-1	NA	TGTGCCAGCAGCATTCGACAGGGGGAGAACACTGAAGCTTTCTTT	CASSIRQGENTEAFF
TRBJ1-5	NA	TRBV10-2	NA	TGCGCCAGCAGTGAGGTGGAACAGCCCCAGCATTTT	CASSEVEQPQHF
TRBJ1-1	NA	TRBV15	NA	TGTGCCACCGCCCCCGGGTCCCTCCACACTGAAGCTTTCTTT	CATAPGSLHTEAFF
TRBJ2-7	few	TRBV6-1	TRBD2	TGTGCCAGCAGTGAGATGGGGAGGGCCGATGAGCAGTACTTC	CASSEMGRADEQYF
TRBJ2-2	NA	TRBV27	TRBD2	TGTGCCAGCAGCTCAGGGACTAGCGGGACCACCGGGGAGCTGTTTTTT	CASSSGTSGTTGELFF
TRBJ2-1	NA	TRBV27	NA	TGTGCCAGCAGTTCGGGACTTTACAATGAGCAGTTCTTC	CASSSGLYNEQFF
TRBJ1-2	NA	TRBV9	NA	TGTGCCAGCAGCCCCTGGGACTGGGATAACTATGGCTACACCTTC	CASSPWDWDNYGYTF
TRBJ2-1	NA	TRBV27	TRBD2	TGTGCCAGCAGTACCGGGACTAGCGGTTACAATGAGCAGTTCTTC	CASSTGTSGYNEQFF
TRBJ1-5	NA	TRBV5-3	NA	TGTGCCAGAAGCTTGGGGGGGCCCCAGCATTTT	CARSLGGPQHF
TRBJ2-5	NA	TRBV5-6	TRBD2	TGTGCCAGCACCCCGGGGGCTAGCGGGGAAGAGACCCAGTACTTC	CASTPGASGEETQYF
TRBJ2-2	NA	TRBV6-6	NA	TGTGCCAGCAGTCCCGACATGGTTGGGGGGGAGCTGTTTTTT	CASSPDMVGGELFF
TRBJ1-6	NA	TRBV10-2	NA	TGCGCCAGCAGTGAGTCCCTGCTGCGGTCGGATAATTCACCCCTCCACTTT	CASSESLLRSDNSPLHF
TRBJ2-7	NA	TRBV5-4	NA	TGTGCCAGCAGCTTGGGGGGACACTACTACGAGCAGTACTTC	CASSLGGHYYEQYF
TRBJ2-3	once	TRBV7-9	NA	TGTGCCAGCAGCCCACGCACAGATACGCAGTATTTT	CASSPRTDTQYF
TRBJ2-1	NA	TRBV27	NA	TGTGCCAGCAACCCAACAGGGGGACTAGTGACCTACAATGAGCAGTTCTTC	CASNPTGGLVTYNEQFF
TRBJ1-3	NA	TRBV6-1	NA	TGTGCCAGCAGTGCCGAGGGGGGGATTGGAAACACCATATATTTT	CASSAEGGIGNTIYF
TRBJ2-1	NA	TRBV15	NA	TGTGCCACCAGCAGTCCCTTGATCTATGAGCAGTTCTTC	CATSSPLIYEQFF
TRBJ1-1	NA	TRBV4-1	TRBD1	TGCGCCAGCAGCACCGGACAGGGCCATTTTGAAGCTTTCTTT	CASSTGQGHFEAFF
TRBJ2-1	NA	TRBV5-6	TRBD2	TGTGCCAGCAGGCTAGCGGGAGGTCGTGAGCAGTTCTTC	CASRLAGGREQFF
TRBJ1-6	NA	TRBV19	NA	TGTGCCAGTAGTATATACGGGTCGAGCTCCTATAATTCACCCCTCCACTTT	CASSIYGSSSYNSPLHF